A selection of T cell receptor beta chains follows, all from one sample in a study of blood T cell repertoires in COVID-19. Here immunoSEQ multiplex PCR was the method, and the copy in TCRdb shows in-frame clones only, minus some. Among under 200,000 clones listed, about nine tenths were seen once. Sequencing was carried out using peripheral blood. These TCRs come from a woman in her 70s with acute or convalescent COVID-19. CDR3s include the opening cysteine and the closing phenylalanine or tryptophan. D genes are given only for firm matches. Size is stated for part of the rows, as once, few or many counts, or as a class when the clone is expanded.

d_gene	abundance	j_gene	v_gene	CDR3nt	CDR3aa
.	.	TRBJ1-5	TRBV20-1	TGCAGTGCTAGTTCGGGAGTCAATCAGCCCCAGCATTTT	CSASSGVNQPQHF
.	.	TRBJ2-6	TRBV6-4	TGTGCCAGCAGTGACGGAGCGTCTGGTGCCAACGTCCTGACTTTC	CASSDGASGANVLTF
.	.	TRBJ1-5	TRBV5-6	TGTGCCAGCAGCCCGGGGGCAGGGAGGGCCAATCAGCCCCAGCATTTT	CASSPGAGRANQPQHF
.	few	TRBJ1-4	TRBV25-1	TGTGCCAGCAGTGAGGCAGGGTTCAGAGAAAAACTGTTTTTT	CASSEAGFREKLFF
TRBD1	.	TRBJ2-2	TRBV27	TGTGCCAGCAGGACCCGACAGGGGGTCGGCGGGGAGCTGTTTTTT	CASRTRQGVGGELFF
.	.	TRBJ2-2	TRBV12-5	TGTGCTAGTGGTTCCGCAGGGGCGGGCGGGGAGCTGTTTTTT	CASGSAGAGGELFF
TRBD1	few	TRBJ1-2	TRBV6-5	TGTGCCAGCAAGCGGGCAGGGGGAATTCATGGCTACACCTTC	CASKRAGGIHGYTF
.	.	TRBJ1-1	TRBV5-1	TGCGCCAGCAGCTTGGGAGTACCGAACACTGAAGCTTTCTTT	CASSLGVPNTEAFF
TRBD1	.	TRBJ1-2	TRBV7-2	TGTGCCAGCAGCTTAGGGGGCGCCCGGGACAGGGTTCGTCGTGGCTACACCTTC	CASSLGGARDRVRRGYTF
TRBD2	.	TRBJ2-7	TRBV7-6	TGTGCCAGCAGCCCGGGGGGGGGACTGGAGTTGGACTTC	CASSPGGGLELDF
.	.	TRBJ1-3	TRBV19	TGTGCCAGTTCGAATACGGGGGGCTTCAGGTCTGGAAACACCATATATTTT	CASSNTGGFRSGNTIYF
TRBD1	.	TRBJ2-5	TRBV7-9	TGTGCCAGCAGCTTACGGGGGACAGGGGATGGGAAGACCCAGTACTTC	CASSLRGTGDGKTQYF
TRBD1	.	TRBJ1-3	TRBV6-5	TGTGCCAGCACCTATACAGGGGCTGGAAACACCATATATTTT	CASTYTGAGNTIYF
TRBD1	.	TRBJ1-4	TRBV3-1/TRBV3-2	TGTGCCAGCAGCCCCCGGGACAGAAGACATGAAAAACTGTTTTTT	CASSPRDRRHEKLFF
TRBD1	.	TRBJ1-1	TRBV18	TGTGCCAGCTCACCTGGGGTAGCAGGGGGAAACGAAGCTTTCTTT	CASSPGVAGGNEAFF
TRBD2	.	TRBJ2-1	TRBV24-1	TGTGCCACCAGTGGGGGGAGGCGGGGGGCTTCGGATGAGCAGTTCTTC	CATSGGRRGASDEQFF
.	.	TRBJ2-4	TRBV10-2	TGCGCCAGCAGGACAGCCTCAAACATTCAGTACTTC	CASRTASNIQYF
.	.	TRBJ2-5	TRBV7-9	TGTGCCAGCAGCCCGTGGGGTAGGGGAGAGACCCAGTACTTC	CASSPWGRGETQYF
TRBD2	.	TRBJ2-3	TRBV27	TGTGCCAGCAGTTTAGGGTCTAGCGGGATCTGGAATACGCAGTATTTT	CASSLGSSGIWNTQYF
.	.	TRBJ2-7	TRBV12-5	TGTGCTAGTGGTTTGCCGGGGACACCCTACGAGCAGTACTTC	CASGLPGTPYEQYF
TRBD1	.	TRBJ2-1	TRBV6-6	TGTGCCAGCAGTTCACAGGGGGCGTTGGGTGAGCAGTTCTTC	CASSSQGALGEQFF
TRBD1	.	TRBJ1-1	TRBV11-3	TGTGCCAGCAGCTCCCCGGAGGGGGCGAACACTGAAGCTTTCTTT	CASSSPEGANTEAFF
.	.	TRBJ2-7	TRBV11-1	TGTGCCAGCAGCCCCAGGGAAAGGGGAACCTACGAGCAGTACTTC	CASSPRERGTYEQYF
.	.	TRBJ1-1	TRBV15	TGTGCCACCAGCAGAAAGACAGTCGCAAACACTGAAGCTTTCTTT	CATSRKTVANTEAFF
TRBD2	once	TRBJ2-3	TRBV2	TGTGCCAGCAGTGCGGGTAGCGGGGGGCCCGGTACGCAGTATTTT	CASSAGSGGPGTQYF
TRBD1	.	TRBJ1-6	TRBV5-6	TGTGCCAGCAGCACGGGACGGGCAGGGGGTTCCTATAATTCACCCCTCCACTTT	CASSTGRAGGSYNSPLHF
TRBD1	.	TRBJ2-7	TRBV10-3	TGTGCCATCAGCCCGGGACAGGGGGCCCCAACTCGCCACTTC	CAISPGQGAPTRHF
TRBD1	.	TRBJ2-1	TRBV6-5	TGTGCCAGCAGGGGGACAGCCTACAATGAGCAGTTCTTC	CASRGTAYNEQFF
TRBD1	.	TRBJ1-5	TRBV5-1	TGCGCCAGCAGCTTACAGGGGGATGATCAGCCCCAGCATTTT	CASSLQGDDQPQHF
TRBD1	.	TRBJ1-2	TRBV4-2	TGTGCCAGCAGCCAAGCGCAGAGGGACAGGACCTATGGCTACACCTTC	CASSQAQRDRTYGYTF
.	.	TRBJ1-2	TRBV5-1	TGCGCCAGCAGGGCCGACTATGGCTACACCTTC	CASRADYGYTF
TRBD1	.	TRBJ2-1	TRBV18	TGTGCCAGCTCACCAATCGGACAGGGGCTCGATGAGCAGTTCTTC	CASSPIGQGLDEQFF
TRBD2	.	TRBJ2-1	TRBV7-2	TGTGCCAGCAGCTTCCCAGCGGGAGGAGCCTACAATGAGCAGTTCTTC	CASSFPAGGAYNEQFF
.	.	TRBJ2-7	TRBV20-1	TGCAGTGCTAGTTCGTGGGGGGAGGTGTACGAGCAGTACTTC	CSASSWGEVYEQYF
TRBD1	.	TRBJ1-6	TRBV5-8	TGTGCCAGCCCCTCGACAAGGGGGCTTAATCTTTCACCCCTCCACTTT	CASPSTRGLNLSPLHF
.	.	TRBJ2-7	TRBV18	TGTGCCAGCTCACCCTCAGGGAGGTACGAGCAGTACTTC	CASSPSGRYEQYF
TRBD1	.	TRBJ1-2	TRBV12-3/TRBV12-4	TGTGCCAGCACCCTTACGACAGGGGCCAGCTACACCTTC	CASTLTTGASYTF
TRBD1	few	TRBJ1-1	TRBV10-3	TGTGCCATCAGTGGAGGGGACAGAGAAGCTTTCTTT	CAISGGDREAFF
.	.	TRBJ1-1	TRBV7-2	TGTGCCAGCAGCACCCAAGGGGCTTCAGGCACTGAAGCTTTCTTT	CASSTQGASGTEAFF